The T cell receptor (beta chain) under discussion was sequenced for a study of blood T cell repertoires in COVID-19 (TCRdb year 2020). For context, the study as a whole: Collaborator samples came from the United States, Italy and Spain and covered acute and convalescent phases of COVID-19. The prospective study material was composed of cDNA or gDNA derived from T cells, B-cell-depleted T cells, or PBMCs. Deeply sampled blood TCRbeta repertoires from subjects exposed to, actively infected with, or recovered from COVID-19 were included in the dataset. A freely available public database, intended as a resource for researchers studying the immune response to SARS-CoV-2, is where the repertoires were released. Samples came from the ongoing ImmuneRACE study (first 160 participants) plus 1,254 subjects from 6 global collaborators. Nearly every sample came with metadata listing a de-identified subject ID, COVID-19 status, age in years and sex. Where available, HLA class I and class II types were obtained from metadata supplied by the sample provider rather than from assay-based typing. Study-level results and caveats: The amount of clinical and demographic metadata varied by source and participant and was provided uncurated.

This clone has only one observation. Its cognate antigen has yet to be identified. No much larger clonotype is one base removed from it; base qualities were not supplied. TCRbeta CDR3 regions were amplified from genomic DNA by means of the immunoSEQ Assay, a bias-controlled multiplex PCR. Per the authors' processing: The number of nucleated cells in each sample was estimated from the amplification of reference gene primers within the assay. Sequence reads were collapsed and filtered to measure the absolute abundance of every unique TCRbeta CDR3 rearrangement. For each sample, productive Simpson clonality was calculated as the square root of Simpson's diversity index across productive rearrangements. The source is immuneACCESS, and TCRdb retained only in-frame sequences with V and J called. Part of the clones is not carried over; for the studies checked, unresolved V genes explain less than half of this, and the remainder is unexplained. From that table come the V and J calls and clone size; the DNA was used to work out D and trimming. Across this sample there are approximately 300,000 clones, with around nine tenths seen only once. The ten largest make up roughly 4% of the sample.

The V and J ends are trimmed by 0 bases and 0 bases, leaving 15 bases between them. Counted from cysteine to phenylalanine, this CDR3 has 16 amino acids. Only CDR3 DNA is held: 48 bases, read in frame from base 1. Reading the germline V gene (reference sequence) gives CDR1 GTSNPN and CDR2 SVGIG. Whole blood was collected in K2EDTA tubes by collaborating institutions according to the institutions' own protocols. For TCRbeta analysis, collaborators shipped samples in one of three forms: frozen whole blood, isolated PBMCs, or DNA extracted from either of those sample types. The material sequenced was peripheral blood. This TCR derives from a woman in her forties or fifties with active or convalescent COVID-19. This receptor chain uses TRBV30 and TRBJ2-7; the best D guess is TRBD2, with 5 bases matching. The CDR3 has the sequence CAWSVPGAAFSYEQYF. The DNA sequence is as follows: TGTGCCTGGAGTGTACCTGGAGCGGCCTTCTCCTACGAGCAGTACTTC.